The entry below describes one T cell receptor beta chain. Its specificity is not known. The CDR3 extends over 13 amino acids. Per the germline V gene, CDR1 is LGHNA and CDR2 is YNFKEQ. The sample comes from a study of monozygotic twins with inflammatory bowel disease. Through template switching, UMIs that included a 6-nucleotide sample barcode were added. Nested amplification of TCRalpha and TCRbeta cDNA involved two PCRs of around 15 and 9 cycles. TCRdb re-called the 5' RACE reads; one entry per CDR3 protein, DNA not given. The listing records over 130,000 distinct CDR3 sequences. Study-level points and caveats: Using the inverse Simpson index, IBD patients had lower TCRbeta diversity than healthy co-twins. IBD patients shared fewer clonotypes with other individuals than healthy twins, especially patients with disease activity signs.

Sequenced material: blood. The sequence came from a human donor with ulcerative colitis or Crohn's disease, or a healthy co-twin of an affected twin (not recorded which). The gene calls are TRBV4-2 and TRBJ2-2; the TRBD2 assignment by TCRdb is unverifiable without DNA. The CDR3 reads CASSSGGTGELFF.